Only a few counts were recorded for the clone carrying this T cell receptor (beta chain). In the same sample, other DNA sequences code for this CDR3. Since all of the isolated RNA was reverse transcribed, expressed TCRB transcripts were what got sequenced. The repertoire was sequenced with immunoSEQ multiplex PCR; TCRdb's copy has only in-frame clones and lacks some. This sample carries about 320,000 clones, 14% of them seen once, and the ten largest clones take 6.7%. From germline, CDR1 is LGHNA and CDR2 YSLEER. V lost 0 bases, J lost 11 bases, and 13 bases lay in between. This CDR3 is built from 14 residues. All sorted populations exceeded 95% purity. The sample belongs to a study of beta chain features in type 1 diabetes.

The chain carries TRBV4-3 and TRBJ1-4; TRBD1 is a possible D gene (5 bases). The receptor's source is a man younger than 40 in good health. Sequenced input: central memory CD4+ T cells from blood. DNA of the CDR3: TGCGCCAGCAGCCAAGAGGGGTCCGGGGGGAAACTGTTTTTT. Protein product: CASSQEGSGGKLFF.